The 22 T cell receptor beta chains below all came from one sample that was sequenced in a study of blood T cell repertoires in COVID-19 (dated by TCRdb to between 2020 and 2021). The library was produced with the immunoSEQ multiplex PCR assay. Drawn from immuneACCESS, this table holds only the in-frame rearrangements with V and J called that TCRdb kept. Clones are partly lost; checked studies trace under half to an unresolved V gene and leave the rest unexplained. Counted in this sample were fewer than 300,000 clones; around 83% of them appeared once. The biggest ten clones account for approximately 5.9% of the sample. Sample: peripheral blood. These receptors were taken from an elderly man with acute or convalescent COVID-19.

The rearrangement joins TRBV28 to TRBJ2-3; 8 bases align to TRBD2. V lost 6 bases to trimming and J lost 2 bases; unmatched junction nucleotides: 10. Germline V CDR1 and CDR2: MDHEN, SYDVKM. This CDR3 has 16 residues. The CDR3 DNA follows: TGTGCCAGCAGGACCAATAGCGGGGTACTCACAGATACGCAGTATTTT. This translates into CASRTNSGVLTDTQYF.

The chain recombines TRBV28 with TRBJ2-1; 11 bases agree with TRBD2. Trimming removed 8 bases from V and 0 bases from J; junction bases left unmatched: 6. The germline gives CDR1 MDHEN, CDR2 SYDVKM. The CDR3 contains 16 residues. CDR3 coding DNA: TGTGCCAGCCGGGCTAGCGGGGGGAGCTCCTACAATGAGCAGTTCTTC. Encoded protein: CASRASGGSSYNEQFF.

The chain uses TRBV11-2 and TRBJ2-2; TRBD2 matches at 8 bases. CDR1 SGHAT and CDR2 FQNNGV come from the germline V gene. V lost 5 bases and J lost 4; bases outside the gene matches: 15. This CDR3 contains 18 residues. CDR3 sequence: CASSTSVGVAGRTGELFF. The CDR3 DNA reads as TGTGCCAGCAGCACGAGCGTTGGGGTAGCGGGACGCACCGGGGAGCTGTTTTTT.

This clone came up once. The chain joins TRBV28 to TRBJ1-2; the D is unclear. Trimming took off 5 bases at V and 8 bases at J, with 9 bases between the two ends. The CDR3 spans 11 residues. CDR1 MDHEN and CDR2 SYDVKM come from the germline V gene. Written as DNA, the CDR3 is TGTGCCAGCAGTCCTAGTGAGGGCTACACCTTC. Protein: CASSPSEGYTF.

The chain employs TRBV29-1 and TRBJ2-1; D is possibly TRBD2 (5 bases). The CDR3 sequence is 14 residues long. Germline V gene sequence: CDR1 SQVTM, CDR2 ANQGSEA. Trimming took off 4 bases at V and 3 bases at J, with 13 bases between the two ends. Written as DNA, the CDR3 is TGCAGCGTTGTGTGGCGGGCCCTCTACAATGAGCAGTTCTTC. Translating gives CSVVWRALYNEQFF.

The rearrangement uses TRBV10-3 and TRBJ1-2; D call uncertain. Trimming took 3 bases from V and 5 from J, leaving 7 bases between them. In germline, CDR1 is ENHRY, CDR2 SYGVKD. The CDR3 length is 12 residues. The CDR3 nucleotides read TGTGCCATCAGTGATGGCAGATATGGCTACACCTTC. It yields the protein CAISDGRYGYTF.

The V gene is TRBV5-4, the J gene TRBJ2-7; TRBD1 aligns across 8 bases. CDR1 and CDR2 from the germline V gene are SGHNT and YYREEE (reference sequence). This CDR3 is built from 18 residues. The junction had 18 bases not matched to a gene; V was cut back by 3 bases and J by 4 bases. DNA of the CDR3: TGTGCCAGCAGCTCCGGGACAGGAGGGCCGCGGGGCATTTACGAGCAGTACTTC. Translation gives CASSSGTGGPRGIYEQYF.

This clone was seen a single time. DNA for the CDR3: TGTGCCAGCAGTTTCGGGGACATCAGCTCTGGAAACACCATATATTTT. Translated: CASSFGDISSGNTIYF. The rearrangement uses TRBV28 and TRBJ1-3; TRBD1 might be the D (6 bases). The V gene's germline CDR1 is MDHEN and CDR2 SYDVKM. Trimming stripped 3 bases from V and 0 bases from J, with 12 bases between. CDR3 length: 16 residues.

This clone has more than one count but fewer than ten. V usage is TRBV10-2 and J usage is TRBJ2-1, with unresolved D. V lost 3 bases, J lost 1 base, and 16 bases lay in between. In germline, CDR1 is WSHSY, CDR2 SAAADI. The CDR3 is 17 residues long. CDR3 residues: CASSELVRLASYNEQFF. The CDR3 bases are TGCGCCAGCAGTGAATTGGTCCGTCTTGCGTCCTACAATGAGCAGTTCTTC.

The gene calls are TRBV2 and TRBJ1-4; the match to TRBD1 covers 7 bases. The V segment lost 4 bases and the J segment 1 base; nucleotides outside the gene matches: 9. CDR1 is SNHLY, CDR2 FYNNEI, per germline. The CDR3 is made up of 17 amino acids. CDR3 sequence: CASSGGTVLLTNEKLFF. CDR3 DNA: TGTGCCAGCAGTGGAGGGACAGTTTTATTAACTAATGAAAAACTGTTTTTT. The complete variable domain, with remaining parts taken from reference TRBV2 and TRBJ1-4, reads EPEVTQTPSHQVTQMGQEVILRCVPISNHLYFYWYRQILGQKVEFLVSFYNNEISEKSEIFDDQFSVERPDGSNFTLKIRSTKLEDSAMYFCASSGGTVLLTNEKLFFGSGTQLSVL.

Comment on this clone: The DNA is omitted, as the CDR3 cannot be located on it reliably, and the CDR3 follows TCRdb's listing. The chain joins TRBV28 to TRBJ2-5; the table gives TRBD2 as D, unverified against the DNA. The CDR3 region is 12 residues in length, termini included. The V gene's germline CDR1 is MDHEN and CDR2 SYDVKM. CDR3 residues: CASSSSGETQYF.

This sequence joins TRBV5-1 and TRBJ2-7, with D possibly TRBD1 on 5 matching bases. Germline lookup yields CDR1 SGHRS and CDR2 YFSETQ. CDR3 length: 13 residues. With 6 bases removed from V and 2 bases from J, the gap between germline ends came to 12 bases. The CDR3 is CASTSGFAYEQYF. For the CDR3, the DNA is TGCGCCAGCACTTCAGGGTTCGCCTACGAGCAGTACTTC.

The chain couples TRBV3-1 (or the pseudogene TRBV3-2) to TRBJ2-7; 7 bases fit TRBD2. Trimming at V came to 1 base and at J to 0 bases, leaving 3 bases not matched to a gene. CDR1 is LGHDT, CDR2 YNNKEL, per germline (reference sequence). This CDR3 is 15 amino acids long. CDR3 residues: CASSQGGDYSYEQYF. The DNA for the CDR3 is TGTGCCAGCAGCCAAGGAGGGGACTACTCCTACGAGCAGTACTTC.

This chain joins TRBV9 and TRBJ2-3; TRBD2 agrees at 9 bases. Germline V gene data show CDR1 as SGDLS and CDR2 as YYNGEE. With V trimmed by 0 bases and J by 3 bases, 5 bases remained unmatched. The CDR3 is made up of 16 amino acids. CDR3 bases: TGTGCCAGCAGCGTAGCGGCTAGCGGGGATACAGATACGCAGTATTTT. Translation: CASSVAASGDTDTQYF.

The chain has TRBV28 and TRBJ2-7, with D hard to call. The CDR3 loop spans 10 amino acids. Per germline, CDR1 MDHEN and CDR2 SYDVKM. Trimming took 8 bases from V and 2 from J, leaving 4 bases between them. The CDR3 sequence: CASGPYEQYF. CDR3 nucleotides: TGTGCCAGCGGCCCCTACGAGCAGTACTTC.

The DNA for the CDR3 is TGTGCCAGCAGTTTACCAAGGACAGATCAAGAGACCCAGTACTTC. It specifies CASSLPRTDQETQYF. The chain combines TRBV28 with TRBJ2-5; D perhaps matches TRBD1 (6 bases). The germline V gene has CDR1 MDHEN and CDR2 SYDVKM. There are 15 residues in the CDR3. The V and J ends lost 2 bases and 2 bases respectively, with 12 bases between them.

The chain couples TRBV30 to TRBJ1-2; D gene uncertain. The CDR3 totals 12 residues. V dropped 1 base and J dropped 8 bases, with 11 bases sitting between them. Germline V CDR1 and CDR2: GTSNPN, SVGIG (reference sequence). CDR3 bases: TGTGCCTGGAGTGGGCGGGCGGGGGGCTACACCTTC. Protein sequence: CAWSGRAGGYTF.

The chain couples TRBV28 to TRBJ1-5; 8 bases align to TRBD1. CDR3 length: 16 amino acids. After removal of 1 base from V and 2 bases from J, the junction contained 4 bases not matched to a gene. Germline V CDR1 and CDR2: MDHEN, SYDVKM. The CDR3 sequence is CASSLSQGVRNQPQHF. The CDR3 DNA reads as TGTGCCAGCAGTTTATCACAGGGGGTTCGCAATCAGCCCCAGCATTTT.

Only one count was recorded for this clone. V usage is TRBV30 and J usage is TRBJ1-5; 9 bases agree with TRBD1. CDR1 and CDR2 from the germline V gene are GTSNPN and SVGIG (reference sequence). Trimming removed 3 bases from V and 2 bases from J; junction bases left unmatched: 2. The CDR3 runs 14 residues. The CDR3 protein is CAWRRTGGNQPQHF. The CDR3 DNA sequence: TGTGCCTGGAGGCGGACAGGGGGCAATCAGCCCCAGCATTTT.

V and J are TRBV3-1 (or the pseudogene TRBV3-2) and TRBJ2-2; TRBD2 aligns across 8 bases. The CDR3 extends over 16 amino acids. The germline CDR1 and CDR2 sequences are LGHDT and YNNKEL (reference sequence). The junction had 8 bases not matched to a gene; V was cut back by 4 bases and J by 4 bases. This CDR3 reads CASSPWTSRGTGELFF. DNA for the CDR3: TGTGCCAGCAGCCCATGGACTAGCCGGGGCACCGGGGAGCTGTTTTTT.

The chain couples TRBV3-1 (or the pseudogene TRBV3-2) to TRBJ1-1, with 8 bases identical to TRBD1. The CDR3 totals 14 residues. The V gene's germline CDR1 is LGHDT and CDR2 YNNKEL (reference sequence). Unmatched junction bases numbered 4, after V lost 4 bases and J lost 3 bases. This chain's CDR3 is CASSPGQAYTEAFF. The CDR3 DNA sequence: TGTGCCAGCAGCCCGGGACAGGCCTACACTGAAGCTTTCTTT.

The gene calls are TRBV10-3 and TRBJ1-1; D is perhaps TRBD1 (6 bases). Germline CDR1 ENHRY, CDR2 SYGVKD. CDR3 length equals 13 residues. Trimming removed 10 bases at V and 4 bases at J, with 16 bases between. The CDR3 here is CATSGGAGTEAFF. The CDR3 nucleotides read TGTGCCACCAGCGGGGGGGCAGGCACTGAAGCTTTCTTT.